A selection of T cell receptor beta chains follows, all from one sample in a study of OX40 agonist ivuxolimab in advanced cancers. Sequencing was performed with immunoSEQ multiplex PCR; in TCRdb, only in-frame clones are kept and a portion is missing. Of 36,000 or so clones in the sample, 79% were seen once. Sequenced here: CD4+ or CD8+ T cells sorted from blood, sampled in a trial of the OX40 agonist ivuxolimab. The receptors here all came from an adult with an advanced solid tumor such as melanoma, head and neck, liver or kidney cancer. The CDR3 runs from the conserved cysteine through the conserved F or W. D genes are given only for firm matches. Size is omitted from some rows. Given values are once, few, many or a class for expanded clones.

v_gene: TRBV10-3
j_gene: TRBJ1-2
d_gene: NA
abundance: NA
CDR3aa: CAISDRGSNYGYTF
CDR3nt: TGTGCCATCAGTGACAGGGGTTCTAACTATGGCTACACCTTC

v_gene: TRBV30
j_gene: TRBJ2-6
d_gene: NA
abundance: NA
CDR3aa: CAWRLSGAGANVLTF
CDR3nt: TGTGCCTGGCGGTTGTCCGGGGCTGGGGCCAACGTCCTGACTTTC

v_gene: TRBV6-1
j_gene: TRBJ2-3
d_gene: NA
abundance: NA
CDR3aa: CASSPGVEADTQYF
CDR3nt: TGTGCCAGCAGTCCCGGTGTTGAGGCAGATACGCAGTATTTT

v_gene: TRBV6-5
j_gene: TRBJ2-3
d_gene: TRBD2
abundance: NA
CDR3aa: CASSYGLAATDTQYF
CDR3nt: TGTGCCAGCAGTTACGGACTAGCGGCCACAGATACGCAGTATTTT

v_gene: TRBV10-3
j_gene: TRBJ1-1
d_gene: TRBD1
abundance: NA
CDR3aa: CAISDRDRPEAFF
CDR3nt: TGTGCCATCAGTGACCGGGACAGACCAGAAGCTTTCTTT

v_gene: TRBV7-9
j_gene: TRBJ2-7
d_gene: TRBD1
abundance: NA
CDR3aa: CASSLKGQGFLSYEQYF
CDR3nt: TGTGCCAGCAGCTTAAAGGGACAGGGGTTTTTGTCCTACGAGCAGTACTTC

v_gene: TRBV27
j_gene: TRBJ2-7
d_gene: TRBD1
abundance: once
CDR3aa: CASSPWTGGSYEQYF
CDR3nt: TGTGCCAGCAGTCCGTGGACAGGGGGTTCCTACGAGCAGTACTTC

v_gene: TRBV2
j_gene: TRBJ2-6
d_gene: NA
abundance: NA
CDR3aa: CASSEMGGGFYGANVLTF
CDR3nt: TGTGCCAGCAGTGAAATGGGTGGGGGCTTTTATGGGGCCAACGTCCTGACTTTC

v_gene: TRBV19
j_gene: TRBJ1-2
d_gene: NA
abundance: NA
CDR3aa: CASSIGGVSNYGYTF
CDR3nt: TGTGCCAGTAGTATAGGCGGGGTTAGTAACTATGGCTACACCTTC

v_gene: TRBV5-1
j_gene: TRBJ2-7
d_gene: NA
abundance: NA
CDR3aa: CASSLNYYEQYF
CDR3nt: TGCGCCAGCAGCCTCAACTACTACGAGCAGTACTTC

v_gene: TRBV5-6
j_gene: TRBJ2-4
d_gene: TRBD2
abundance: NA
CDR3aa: CASSSVGLGMRGIQYF
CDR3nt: TGTGCCAGCAGCTCCGTCGGACTAGGGATGCGCGGCATTCAGTACTTC

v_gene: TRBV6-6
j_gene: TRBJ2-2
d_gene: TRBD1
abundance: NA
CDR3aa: CASRPGQGRTGELFF
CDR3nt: TGTGCCAGCAGACCCGGACAGGGTCGCACCGGGGAGCTGTTTTTT

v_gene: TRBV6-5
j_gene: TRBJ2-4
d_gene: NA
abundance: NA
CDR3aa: CASTGSSKNIQYF
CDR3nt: TGTGCCAGCACGGGGTCATCCAAAAACATTCAGTACTTC

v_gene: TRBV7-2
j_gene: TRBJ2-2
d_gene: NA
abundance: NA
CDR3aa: CASSRDTNTGELFF
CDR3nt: TGTGCCAGCAGCAGGGATACGAACACCGGGGAGCTGTTTTTT

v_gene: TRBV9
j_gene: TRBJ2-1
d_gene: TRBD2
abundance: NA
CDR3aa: CASSRTSGGTSSSYNEQFF
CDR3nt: TGTGCCAGCAGCAGAACTAGCGGGGGGACCTCGAGCTCCTACAATGAGCAGTTCTTC

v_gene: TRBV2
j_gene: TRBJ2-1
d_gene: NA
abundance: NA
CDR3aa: CASSSGSYNEQFF
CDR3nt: TGTGCCAGCAGTTCCGGGTCCTACAATGAGCAGTTCTTC

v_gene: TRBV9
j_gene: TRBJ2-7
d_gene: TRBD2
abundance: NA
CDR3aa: CASSVVPSGSYEQYF
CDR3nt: TGTGCCAGCAGCGTAGTTCCTAGCGGGTCCTACGAGCAGTACTTC

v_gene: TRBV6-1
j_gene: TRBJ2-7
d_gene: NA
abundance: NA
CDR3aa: CASRTGSYEQYF
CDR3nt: TGTGCCAGCCGAACAGGGTCCTACGAGCAGTACTTC

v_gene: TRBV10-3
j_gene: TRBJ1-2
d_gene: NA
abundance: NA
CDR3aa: CAISEGLSNTF
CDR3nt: TGTGCCATCAGTGAAGGGCTAAGCAACACCTTC

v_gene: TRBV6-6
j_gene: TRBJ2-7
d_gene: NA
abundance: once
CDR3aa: CASSYFDRAYEQYF
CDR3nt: TGTGCCAGCAGTTACTTCGACAGAGCCTACGAGCAGTACTTC

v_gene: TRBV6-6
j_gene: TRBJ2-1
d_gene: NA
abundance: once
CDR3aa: CASRFGGNEQFF
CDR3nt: TGTGCCAGCAGGTTCGGTGGCAACGAGCAGTTCTTC

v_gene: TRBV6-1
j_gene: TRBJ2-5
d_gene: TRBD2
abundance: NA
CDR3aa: CASSGLAGETQYF
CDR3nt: TGTGCCAGCAGTGGACTAGCGGGGGAGACCCAGTACTTC

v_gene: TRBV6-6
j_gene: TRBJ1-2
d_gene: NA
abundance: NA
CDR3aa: CASSQDSSGYTF
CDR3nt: TGTGCCAGCAGTCAGGACAGTTCAGGCTACACCTTC

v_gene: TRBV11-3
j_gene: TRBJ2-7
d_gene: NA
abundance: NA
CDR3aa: CASSQGDRNSYEQYF
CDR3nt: TGTGCCAGCAGCCAAGGGGACCGCAACTCCTACGAGCAGTACTTC

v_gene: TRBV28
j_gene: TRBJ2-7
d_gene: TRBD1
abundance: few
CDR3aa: CASSPRSGTGLQYF
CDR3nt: TGTGCCAGCAGCCCGAGGTCCGGGACAGGGTTGCAGTACTTC

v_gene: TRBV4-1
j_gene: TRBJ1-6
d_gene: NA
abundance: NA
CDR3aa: CASSQQNWNSPLHF
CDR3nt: TGCGCCAGCAGCCAACAGAATTGGAATTCACCCCTCCACTTT

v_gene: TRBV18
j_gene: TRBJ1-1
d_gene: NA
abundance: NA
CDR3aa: CASSPELRTEAFF
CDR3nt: TGTGCCAGCTCACCAGAGCTTCGCACTGAAGCTTTCTTT

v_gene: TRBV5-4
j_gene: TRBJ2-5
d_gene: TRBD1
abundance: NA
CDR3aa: CASSSLGTELQETQYF
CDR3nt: TGTGCCAGCAGCTCCCTCGGGACAGAACTTCAAGAGACCCAGTACTTC

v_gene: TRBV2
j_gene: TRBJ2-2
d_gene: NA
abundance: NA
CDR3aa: CASSSDSLLNTGELFF
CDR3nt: TGTGCCAGCAGTTCCGACTCTTTACTGAACACCGGGGAGCTGTTTTTT

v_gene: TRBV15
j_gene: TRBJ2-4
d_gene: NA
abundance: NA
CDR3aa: CATSRDVGQDIQYF
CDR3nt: TGTGCCACCAGCAGAGATGTGGGGCAGGACATTCAGTACTTC

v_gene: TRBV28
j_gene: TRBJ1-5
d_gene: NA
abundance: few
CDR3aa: CASSSHTAQPQHF
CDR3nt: TGTGCCAGCAGCAGCCACACAGCTCAGCCCCAGCATTTT

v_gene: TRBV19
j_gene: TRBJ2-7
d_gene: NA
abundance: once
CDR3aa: CASSWSSGYEQYF
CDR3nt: TGTGCCAGTAGCTGGAGTTCGGGCTACGAGCAGTACTTC

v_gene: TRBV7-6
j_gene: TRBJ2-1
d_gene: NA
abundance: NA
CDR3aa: CASIRREQFF
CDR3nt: TGTGCCAGCATCCGACGTGAGCAGTTCTTC